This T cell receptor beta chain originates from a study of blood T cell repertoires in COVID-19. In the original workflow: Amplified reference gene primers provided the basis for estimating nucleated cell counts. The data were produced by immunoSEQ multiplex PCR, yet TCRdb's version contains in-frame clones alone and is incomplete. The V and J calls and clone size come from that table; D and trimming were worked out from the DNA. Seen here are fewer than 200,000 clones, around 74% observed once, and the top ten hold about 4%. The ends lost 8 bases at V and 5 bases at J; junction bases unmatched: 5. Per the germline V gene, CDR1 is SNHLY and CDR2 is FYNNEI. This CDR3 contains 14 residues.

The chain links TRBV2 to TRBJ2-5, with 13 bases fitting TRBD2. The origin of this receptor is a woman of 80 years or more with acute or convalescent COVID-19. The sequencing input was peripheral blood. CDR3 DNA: TGTGCCAGCCGACTAGCGGGAGGCGCGGAGACCCAGTACTTC. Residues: CASRLAGGAETQYF.